Included here is one T cell receptor (beta chain) sequence, with context. Its antigen remains unknown. The data stem from a study of regulatory T cells in long-lasting Graves disease. Background on the study: For a period under 3 months, newly diagnosed Graves' patients had taken antithyroid drugs.

Time point reported: newly diagnosed GD, antithyroid drugs for less than 3 months. Scientists built the TCR library using RNA that was extracted from PBMCs. Through Arm-PCR of CDR3 regions and iRepertoire HTBI primers, TCR beta libraries were built. Using its own MiXCR run on the multiplex PCR reads, TCRdb lists one record per CDR3 protein. The profile covers 200,000 to 250,000 distinct CDR3 sequences, with around 17% appearing a single time and more than 20% taken by the ten largest. CDR1 and CDR2 from the germline V gene are MNHNS and SASEGT. The CDR3 loop spans 11 amino acids. The junction had 3 bases not matched to a gene; V was cut back by 6 bases and J by 7 bases. Study-wide results and limits: Repertoires from persistent disease leaned toward TRBV28, TRBJ1-2 and TRBJ2-5.

The sequenced sample was peripheral blood mononuclear cells (PBMCs), obtained at new diagnosis, from a patient treated with antithyroid drugs. The J gene is TRBJ2-7, the V gene TRBV6-1, with 7 bases fitting TRBD2. This TCR was recovered from a female donor with Graves disease. The CDR3 coding sequence is TGTGCCAGCAGGTCAGCGGGGGAGCAGTACTTC. Translation: CASRSAGEQYF.